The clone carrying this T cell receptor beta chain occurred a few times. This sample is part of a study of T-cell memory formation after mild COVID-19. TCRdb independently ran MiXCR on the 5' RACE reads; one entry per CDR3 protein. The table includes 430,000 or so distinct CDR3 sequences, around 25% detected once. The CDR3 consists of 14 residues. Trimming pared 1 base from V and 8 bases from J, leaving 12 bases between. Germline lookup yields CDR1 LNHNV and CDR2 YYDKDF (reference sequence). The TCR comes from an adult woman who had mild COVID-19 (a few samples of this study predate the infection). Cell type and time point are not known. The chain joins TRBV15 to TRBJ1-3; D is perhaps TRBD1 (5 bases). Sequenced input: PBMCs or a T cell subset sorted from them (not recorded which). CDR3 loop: CATSRVRGTDTIYF. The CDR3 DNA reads TGTGCCACCAGCAGAGTTCGGGGGACGGACACCATATATTTT.